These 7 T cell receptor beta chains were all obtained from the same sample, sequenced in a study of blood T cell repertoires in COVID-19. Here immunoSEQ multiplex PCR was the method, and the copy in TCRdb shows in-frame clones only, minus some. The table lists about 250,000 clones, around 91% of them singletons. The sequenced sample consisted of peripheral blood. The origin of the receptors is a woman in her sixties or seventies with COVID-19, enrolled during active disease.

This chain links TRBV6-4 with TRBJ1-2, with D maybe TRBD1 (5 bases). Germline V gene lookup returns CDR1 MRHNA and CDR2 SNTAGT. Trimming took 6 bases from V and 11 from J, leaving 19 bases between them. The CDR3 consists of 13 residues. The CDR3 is CASREQAYGGYTF. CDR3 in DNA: TGTGCCAGCAGGGAACAGGCCTATGGGGGGTACACCTTC.

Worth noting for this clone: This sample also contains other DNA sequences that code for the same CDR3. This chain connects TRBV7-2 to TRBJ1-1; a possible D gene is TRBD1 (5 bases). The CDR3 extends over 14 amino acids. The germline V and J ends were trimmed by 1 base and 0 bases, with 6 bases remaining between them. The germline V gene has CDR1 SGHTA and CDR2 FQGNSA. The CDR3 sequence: CASSLDRMNTEAFF. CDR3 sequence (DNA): TGTGCCAGCAGCTTAGACAGGATGAACACTGAAGCTTTCTTT.

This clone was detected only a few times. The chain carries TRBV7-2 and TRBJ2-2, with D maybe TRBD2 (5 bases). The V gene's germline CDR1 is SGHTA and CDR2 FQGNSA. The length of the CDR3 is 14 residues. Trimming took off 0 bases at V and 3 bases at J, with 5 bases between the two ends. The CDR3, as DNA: TGTGCCAGCAGCTTAGCCGGGGACACCGGGGAGCTGTTTTTT. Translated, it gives CASSLAGDTGELFF.

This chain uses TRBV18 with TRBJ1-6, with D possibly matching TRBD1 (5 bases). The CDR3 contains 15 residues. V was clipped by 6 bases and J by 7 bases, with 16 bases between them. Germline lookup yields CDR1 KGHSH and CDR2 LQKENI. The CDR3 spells CASSLGVLENSPLHF. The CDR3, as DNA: TGTGCCAGCTCCCTAGGGGTTTTAGAGAATTCACCCCTCCACTTT. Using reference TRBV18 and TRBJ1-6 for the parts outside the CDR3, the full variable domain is NAGVMQNPRHLVRRRGQEARLRCSPMKGHSHVYWYRQLPEEGLKFMVYLQKENIIDESGMPKERFSAEFPKEGPSILRIQQVVRGDSAAYFCASSLGVLENSPLHFGNGTRLTVT.

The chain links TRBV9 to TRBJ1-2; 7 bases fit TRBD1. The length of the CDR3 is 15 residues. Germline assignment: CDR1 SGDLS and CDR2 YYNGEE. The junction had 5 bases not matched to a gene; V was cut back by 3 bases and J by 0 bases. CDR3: CASSEGGTANYGYTF. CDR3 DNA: TGTGCCAGCAGCGAAGGGGGGACAGCTAACTATGGCTACACCTTC.

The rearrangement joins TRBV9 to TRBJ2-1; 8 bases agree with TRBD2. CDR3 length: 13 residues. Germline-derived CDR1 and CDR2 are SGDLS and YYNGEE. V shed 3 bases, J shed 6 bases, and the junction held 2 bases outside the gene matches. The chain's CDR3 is CASSAGGSNEQFF. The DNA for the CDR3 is TGTGCCAGCAGCGCGGGGGGGTCCAATGAGCAGTTCTTC.

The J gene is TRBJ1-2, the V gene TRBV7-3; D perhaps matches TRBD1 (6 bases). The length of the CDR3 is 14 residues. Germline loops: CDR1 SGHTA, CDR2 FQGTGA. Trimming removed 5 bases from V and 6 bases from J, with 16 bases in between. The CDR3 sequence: CASSQGFLSHGYTF. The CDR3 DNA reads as TGTGCCAGCAGCCAGGGGTTCCTATCGCATGGCTACACCTTC.